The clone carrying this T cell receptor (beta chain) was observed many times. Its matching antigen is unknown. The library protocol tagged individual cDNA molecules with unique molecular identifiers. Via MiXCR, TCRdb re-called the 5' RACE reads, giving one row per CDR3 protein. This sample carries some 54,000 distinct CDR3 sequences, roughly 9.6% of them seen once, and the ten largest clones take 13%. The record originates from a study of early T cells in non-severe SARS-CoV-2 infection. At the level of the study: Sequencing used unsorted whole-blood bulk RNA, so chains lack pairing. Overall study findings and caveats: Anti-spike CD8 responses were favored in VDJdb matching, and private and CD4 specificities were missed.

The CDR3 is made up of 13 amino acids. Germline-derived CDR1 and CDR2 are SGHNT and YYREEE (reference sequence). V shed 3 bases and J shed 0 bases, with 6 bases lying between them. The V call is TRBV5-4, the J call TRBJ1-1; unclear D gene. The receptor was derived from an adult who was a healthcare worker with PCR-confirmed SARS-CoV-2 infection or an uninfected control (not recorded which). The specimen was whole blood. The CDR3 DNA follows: TGTGCCAGCAGCTCAACAGTGAACACTGAAGCTTTCTTT. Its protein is CASSSTVNTEAFF.